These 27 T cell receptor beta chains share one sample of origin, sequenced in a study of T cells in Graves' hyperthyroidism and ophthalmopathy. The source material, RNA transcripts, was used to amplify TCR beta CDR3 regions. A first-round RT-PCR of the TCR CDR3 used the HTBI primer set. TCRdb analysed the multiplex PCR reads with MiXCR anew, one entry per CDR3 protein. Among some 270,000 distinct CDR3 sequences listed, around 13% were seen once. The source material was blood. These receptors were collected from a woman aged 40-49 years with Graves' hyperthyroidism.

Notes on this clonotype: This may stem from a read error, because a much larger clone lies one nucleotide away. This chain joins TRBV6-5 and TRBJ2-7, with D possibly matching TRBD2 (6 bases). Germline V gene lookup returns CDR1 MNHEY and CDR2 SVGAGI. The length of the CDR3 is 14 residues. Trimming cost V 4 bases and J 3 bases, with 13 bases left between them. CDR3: CASSCREFSYEQYF. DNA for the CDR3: TGTGCCAGCAGTTGCCGGGAGTTCAGCTACGAGCAGTACTTC.

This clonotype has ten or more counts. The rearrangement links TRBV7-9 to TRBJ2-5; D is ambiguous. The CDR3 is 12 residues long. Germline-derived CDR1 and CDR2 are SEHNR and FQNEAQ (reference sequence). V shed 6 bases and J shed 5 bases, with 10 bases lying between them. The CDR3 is CASSDLGETQYF. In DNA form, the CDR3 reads TGTGCCAGCAGTGACCTAGGGGAGACCCAGTACTTC.

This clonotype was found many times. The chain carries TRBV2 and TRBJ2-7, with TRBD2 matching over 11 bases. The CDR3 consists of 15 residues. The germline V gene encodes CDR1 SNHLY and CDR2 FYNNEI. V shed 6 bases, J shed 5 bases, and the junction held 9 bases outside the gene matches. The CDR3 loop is CASRGLAGGPNEQYF. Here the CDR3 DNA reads TGTGCCAGCAGAGGATTAGCGGGAGGGCCCAACGAGCAGTACTTC.

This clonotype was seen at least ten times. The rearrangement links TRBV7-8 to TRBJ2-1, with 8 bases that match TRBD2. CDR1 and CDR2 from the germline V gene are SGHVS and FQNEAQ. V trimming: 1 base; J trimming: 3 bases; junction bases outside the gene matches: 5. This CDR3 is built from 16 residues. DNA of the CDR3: TGTGCCAGCAGCTTAGATTCCGGGAGGGACTACAATGAGCAGTTCTTC. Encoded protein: CASSLDSGRDYNEQFF.

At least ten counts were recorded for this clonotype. The CDR3 bases are TGTGCCAGCAGTTTATCCCTTTTCGGGACTAGCGGGATTTGGGGCAATGAGCAGTTCTTC. This sequence encodes CASSLSLFGTSGIWGNEQFF. The V and J genes are TRBV28 and TRBJ2-1; 13 bases are a match to TRBD2. This CDR3 is 20 amino acids long. Unmatched junction bases numbered 15, after V lost 1 base and J lost 6 bases. The germline gives CDR1 MDHEN, CDR2 SYDVKM.

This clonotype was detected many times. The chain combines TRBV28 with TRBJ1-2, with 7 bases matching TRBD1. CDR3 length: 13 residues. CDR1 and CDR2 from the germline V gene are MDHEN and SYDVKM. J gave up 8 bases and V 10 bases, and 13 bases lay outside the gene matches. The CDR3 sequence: CATTLGQARGYTF. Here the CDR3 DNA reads TGTGCCACCACCCTAGGACAGGCGCGCGGCTACACCTTC.

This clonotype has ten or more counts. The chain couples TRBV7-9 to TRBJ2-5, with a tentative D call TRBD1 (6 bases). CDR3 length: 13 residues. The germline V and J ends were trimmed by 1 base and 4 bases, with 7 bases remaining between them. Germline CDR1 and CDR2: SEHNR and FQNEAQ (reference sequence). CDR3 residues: CASSLGDIETQYF. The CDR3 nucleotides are TGTGCCAGCAGCTTAGGGGACATAGAGACCCAGTACTTC.

The CDR3 protein is CASSFPPGGSYNEQFF. The CDR3 bases are TGCGCCAGCAGCTTCCCCCCCGGCGGTTCCTACAATGAGCAGTTCTTC. The chain employs TRBV5-1 and TRBJ2-1, with D hard to call. V lost 2 bases, J lost 1 base, and 13 bases lay in between. The germline CDR1 and CDR2 sequences are SGHRS and YFSETQ. The CDR3 has 16 amino acids.

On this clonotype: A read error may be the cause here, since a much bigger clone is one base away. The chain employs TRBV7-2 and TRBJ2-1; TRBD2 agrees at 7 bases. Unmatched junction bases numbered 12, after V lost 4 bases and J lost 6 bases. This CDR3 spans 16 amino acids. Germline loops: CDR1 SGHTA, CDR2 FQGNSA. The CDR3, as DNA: TGTGCCAGCAGCTCCGCGGGAGCTAGAGGACCCAATGAGCAGTTCTTC. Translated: CASSSAGARGPNEQFF.

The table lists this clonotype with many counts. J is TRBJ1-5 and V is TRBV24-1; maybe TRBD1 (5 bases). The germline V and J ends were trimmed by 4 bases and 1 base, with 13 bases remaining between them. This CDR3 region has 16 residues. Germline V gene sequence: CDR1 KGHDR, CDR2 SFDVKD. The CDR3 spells CATSDRSWGSNQPQHF. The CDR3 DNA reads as TGTGCCACCAGTGACCGATCGTGGGGGAGCAATCAGCCCCAGCATTTT.

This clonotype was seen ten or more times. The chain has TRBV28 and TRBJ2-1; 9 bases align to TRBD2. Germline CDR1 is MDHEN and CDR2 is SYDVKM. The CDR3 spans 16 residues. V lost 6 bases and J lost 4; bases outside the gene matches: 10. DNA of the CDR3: TGTGCCAGCAGCCCGCTTGGGGCGGGAGGGTACAATGAGCAGTTCTTC. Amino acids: CASSPLGAGGYNEQFF.

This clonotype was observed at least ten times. The CDR3 protein is CASRWGDEQFF. The CDR3 DNA sequence: TGTGCCAGCAGGTGGGGGGATGAGCAGTTCTTC. The chain carries TRBV12-3 or TRBV12-4 and TRBJ2-1, with D maybe TRBD2 (6 bases). V lost 6 bases, J lost 8 bases, and 8 bases lay in between. There are 11 residues in the CDR3.

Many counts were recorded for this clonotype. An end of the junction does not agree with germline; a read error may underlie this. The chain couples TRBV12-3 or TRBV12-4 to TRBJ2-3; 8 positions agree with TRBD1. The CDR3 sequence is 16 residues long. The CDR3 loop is CASSLGGSTGGDTQYF. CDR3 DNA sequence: TGTGCCAGCAGCTTAGGCGGGTCTACAGGGGGAGATACGCAGTATTTT.

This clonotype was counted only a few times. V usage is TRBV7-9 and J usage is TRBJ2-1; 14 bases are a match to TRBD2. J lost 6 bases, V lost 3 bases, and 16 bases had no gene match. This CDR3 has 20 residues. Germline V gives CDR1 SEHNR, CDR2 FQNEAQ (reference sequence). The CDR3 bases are TGTGCCAGCAGCTTCACCTGGGTGGGGACTAGCGGGAGTGGGGTCAATGAGCAGTTCTTC. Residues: CASSFTWVGTSGSGVNEQFF.

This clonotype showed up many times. CDR3 in amino acids: CAWTSRNTGELFF. The CDR3 bases are TGTGCCTGGACTAGCAGGAACACCGGGGAGCTGTTTTTT. The J gene is TRBJ2-2, the V gene TRBV30, with a tentative D call TRBD2 (5 bases). The CDR3 contains 13 residues. V was shortened by 4 bases and J by 1 base, with 7 bases between the two germline ends. CDR1 and CDR2 (germline): GTSNPN, SVGIG (reference sequence).

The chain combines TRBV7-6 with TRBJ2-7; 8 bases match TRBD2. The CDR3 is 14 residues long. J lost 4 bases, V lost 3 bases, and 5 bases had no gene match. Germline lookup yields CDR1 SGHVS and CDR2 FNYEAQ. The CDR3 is CASSFGVAGYEQYF. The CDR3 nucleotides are TGTGCCAGCAGCTTTGGGGTAGCGGGATACGAGCAGTACTTC.

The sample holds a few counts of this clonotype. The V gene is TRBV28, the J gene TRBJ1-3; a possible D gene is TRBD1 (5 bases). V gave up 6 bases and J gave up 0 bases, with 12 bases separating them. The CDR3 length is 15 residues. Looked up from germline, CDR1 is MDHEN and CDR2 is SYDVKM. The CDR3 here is CASSPVGDSGNTIYF. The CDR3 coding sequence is TGTGCCAGCAGCCCGGTGGGGGACTCTGGAAACACCATATATTTT. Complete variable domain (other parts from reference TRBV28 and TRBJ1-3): DVKVTQSSRYLVKRTGEKVFLECVQDMDHENMFWYRQDPGLGLRLIYFSYDVKMKEKGDIPEGYSVSREKKERFSLILESASTNQTSMYLCASSPVGDSGNTIYFGEGSWLTVV.

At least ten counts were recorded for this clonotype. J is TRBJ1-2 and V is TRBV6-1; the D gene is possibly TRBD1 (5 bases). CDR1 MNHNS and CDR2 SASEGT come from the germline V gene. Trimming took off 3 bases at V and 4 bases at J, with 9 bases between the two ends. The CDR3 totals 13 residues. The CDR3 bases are TGTGCCAGCAGTGATAAGGGGACCTATGGCTACACCTTC. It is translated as CASSDKGTYGYTF.

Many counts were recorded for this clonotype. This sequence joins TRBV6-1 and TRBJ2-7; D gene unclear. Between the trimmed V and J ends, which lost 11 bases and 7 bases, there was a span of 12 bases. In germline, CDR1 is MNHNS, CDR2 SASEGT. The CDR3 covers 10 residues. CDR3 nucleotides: TGTGCCGCACTCCCCAAGGAGCAGTACTTC. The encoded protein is CAALPKEQYF.

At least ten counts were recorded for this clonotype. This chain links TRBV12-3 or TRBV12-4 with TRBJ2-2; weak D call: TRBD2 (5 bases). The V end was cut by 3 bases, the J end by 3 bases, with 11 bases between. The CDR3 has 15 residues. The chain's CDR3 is CASSLVGRDTGELFF. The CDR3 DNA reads TGTGCCAGCAGTTTGGTCGGGCGGGACACCGGGGAGCTGTTTTTT.

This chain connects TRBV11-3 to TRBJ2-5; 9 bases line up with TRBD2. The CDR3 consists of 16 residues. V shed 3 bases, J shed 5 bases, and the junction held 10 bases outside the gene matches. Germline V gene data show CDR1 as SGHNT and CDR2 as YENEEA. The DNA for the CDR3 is TGTGCCAGCAGCTTCGGAGGCGGGAGGGCAGGGGAGACCCAGTACTTC. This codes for CASSFGGGRAGETQYF.

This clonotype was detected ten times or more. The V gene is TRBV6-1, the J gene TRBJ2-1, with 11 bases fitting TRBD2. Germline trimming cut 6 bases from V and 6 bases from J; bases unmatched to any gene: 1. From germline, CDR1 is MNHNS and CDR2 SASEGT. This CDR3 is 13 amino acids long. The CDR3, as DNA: TGTGCCAGCAGAGGACTAGCGGGCAATGAGCAGTTCTTC. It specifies CASRGLAGNEQFF.

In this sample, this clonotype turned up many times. In DNA form, the CDR3 reads TGCAGTGCTAGGGGGTCACTGCCGGTAGGCGATACGCAGTATTTT. This sequence encodes CSARGSLPVGDTQYF. The chain links TRBV20-1 to TRBJ2-3; D remains ambiguous. There are 15 residues in the CDR3. CDR1 DFQATT and CDR2 SNEGSKA come from the germline V gene (reference sequence). V was shortened by 3 bases and J by 6 bases, with 19 bases between the two germline ends.

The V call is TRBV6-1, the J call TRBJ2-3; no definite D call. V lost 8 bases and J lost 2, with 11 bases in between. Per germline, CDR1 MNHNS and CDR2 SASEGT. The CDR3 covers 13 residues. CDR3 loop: CASGPLVTDTQYF. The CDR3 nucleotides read TGTGCCAGCGGCCCTTTAGTCACAGATACGCAGTATTTT.

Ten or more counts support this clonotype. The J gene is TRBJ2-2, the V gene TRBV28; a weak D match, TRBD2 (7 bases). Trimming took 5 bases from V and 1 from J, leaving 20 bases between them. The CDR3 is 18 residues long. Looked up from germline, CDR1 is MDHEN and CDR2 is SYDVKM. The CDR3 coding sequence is TGTGCCAGCAGTCTCGGGGGAGGGGGAGAGTGGAACACCGGGGAGCTGTTTTTT. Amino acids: CASSLGGGGEWNTGELFF.

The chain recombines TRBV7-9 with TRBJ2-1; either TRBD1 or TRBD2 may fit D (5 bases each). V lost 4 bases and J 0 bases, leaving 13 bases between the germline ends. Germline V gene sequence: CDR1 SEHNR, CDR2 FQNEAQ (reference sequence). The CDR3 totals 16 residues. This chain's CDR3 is CASSSLKGPSYNEQFF. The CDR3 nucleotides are TGTGCCAGCAGCTCACTAAAGGGACCCTCCTACAATGAGCAGTTCTTC.

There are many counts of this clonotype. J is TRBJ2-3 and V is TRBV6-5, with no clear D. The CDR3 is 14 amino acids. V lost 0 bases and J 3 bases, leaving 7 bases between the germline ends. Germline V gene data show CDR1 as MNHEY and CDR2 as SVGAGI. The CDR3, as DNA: TGTGCCAGCAGTTACTCGCGTGGGACAGATACGCAGTATTTT. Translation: CASSYSRGTDTQYF.